A selection of T cell receptor beta chains follows, all from one sample in a study of T cells in tuberculosis. Sequenced by immunoSEQ multiplex PCR; TCRdb stores in-frame clones only, minus some. The table has tens of thousands of clones, about 91% seen once. The input for sequencing was PBMCs, taken at tuberculosis diagnosis. Receptor source: an adult with tuberculosis. Some clones in this sample may be carry-over from other donors' samples. The CDR3 runs from the conserved cysteine through the conserved F or W. The order of the fields is clone size, J gene, CDR3 length, D gene, V gene, CDR3 DNA, CDR3 protein. A D gene is named only where the DNA matches it firmly. Size is omitted from some rows. Given values are once, few, many or a class for expanded clones.

>NA|TRBJ1-2|15|NA|TRBV6-5
TGTGCCAGCAGTTCGACCGGGGGAGAGGGGGGGAGCTACACCTTC
CASSSTGGEGGSYTF
>NA|TRBJ2-3|14|NA|TRBV7-9
TGTGCCAGCAGCTTAGGGGCTAGCACAGATACGCAGTATTTT
CASSLGASTDTQYF
>NA|TRBJ1-1|13|NA|TRBV7-2
TGTGCCAGCAGCTTAGAGGGGTTTTTAGACGCTTTCTTT
CASSLEGFLDAFF
>NA|TRBJ1-2|13|NA|TRBV11-2
TGTGCCAGCAGCCCCAGTAAATCCCATGGCTACACCTTC
CASSPSKSHGYTF
>NA|TRBJ1-4|16|NA|TRBV10-2
TGCGCCAGCTCCTCAGCGCCCGACGGAAGGAATGAAAAACTGTTTTTT
CASSSAPDGRNEKLFF
>NA|TRBJ1-2|14|NA|TRBV6-1
TGTGCCAGCCTCAGAAGGGGCCCCTTGGAGGGCTACACCTTC
CASLRRGPLEGYTF
>NA|TRBJ2-7|15|TRBD1|TRBV2
TGTGCCAGCAGTGAAGACGGACAGGGGTTCAACGAGCAGTACTTC
CASSEDGQGFNEQYF
>NA|TRBJ1-1|14|NA|TRBV19
TGTGCCAGTAGTCCGGGGATTGCGAACACTGAAGCTTTCTTT
CASSPGIANTEAFF
>NA|TRBJ2-3|13|NA|TRBV7-2
TGTGCCAGCAGCTCCCTTAGCACAGATACGCAGTATTTT
CASSSLSTDTQYF
>once|TRBJ1-3|16|TRBD1|TRBV5-1
TGCGCCAGCAGCTCCGGTGGACAGGGTGCTGGAAACACCATATATTTT
CASSSGGQGAGNTIYF
>NA|TRBJ2-6|16|TRBD1|TRBV5-1
TGCGCCAGCAGCTTGCCAGGGGGCGTTGGGGCCAACGTCCTGACTTTC
CASSLPGGVGANVLTF
>NA|TRBJ2-5|14|TRBD1|TRBV30
TGTGCCTGGAGCCAGGGCAGGGGGCGAGAGACCCAGTACTTC
CAWSQGRGRETQYF
>NA|TRBJ2-1|13|TRBD2|TRBV11-2
TGTGCCAGCAGCTTAGATCAAGCGGGGGGGCAGTTCTTC
CASSLDQAGGQFF
>NA|TRBJ1-2|15|TRBD1|TRBV28
TGTGCCAGCAGTTTTCCCAGGACAGGGGGCTATGGCTACACCTTC
CASSFPRTGGYGYTF
>NA|TRBJ1-2|15|TRBD1|TRBV19
TGTGCCAGTAGTATCTCCCGGGACAGGGGTTATGGCTACACCTTC
CASSISRDRGYGYTF
>NA|TRBJ1-1|13|NA|TRBV7-7
TGTGCCAGCAGCGCTACTCCTGACTCTGAAGCTTTCTTT
CASSATPDSEAFF
>few|TRBJ1-5|17|TRBD1|TRBV2
TGTGCCAGCAGTGAAGCGAGAAAGACAGGGAGCAATCAGCCCCAGCATTTT
CASSEARKTGSNQPQHF
>NA|TRBJ2-7|15|TRBD2|TRBV27
TGTGCCAGCAGTTTCGGACTAGCGGGGGCCTACGAGCAGTACTTC
CASSFGLAGAYEQYF
>NA|TRBJ2-1|16|NA|TRBV7-2
TGTGCCAGCAGCCCTGAACCGGGACAAGCCCGGAATGAGCAGTTCTTC
CASSPEPGQARNEQFF
>once|TRBJ2-3|12|NA|TRBV5-4
TGTGCCAGCAGCTTGTACGCGGATACGCAGTATTTT
CASSLYADTQYF
>NA|TRBJ2-3|17|TRBD1|TRBV25-1
TGTGCCAGCAGCGGCCAAGGGACAGGCTTACTTGTGGATACGCAGTATTTT
CASSGQGTGLLVDTQYF
>NA|TRBJ2-1|17|TRBD2|TRBV9
TGTGCCAGCAGCGAGAGGGCTAGCGGGGGGCCGTACAATGAGCAGTTCTTC
CASSERASGGPYNEQFF
>NA|TRBJ1-6|12|NA|TRBV6-5
TGTGCCAGCAGAATGGGAGCTTCACCCCTCCACTTT
CASRMGASPLHF
>NA|TRBJ1-2|11|NA|TRBV2
TGTGCCAGCAGGCGGTTTCTTGGCTACACCTTC
CASRRFLGYTF
>once|TRBJ2-7|13|NA|TRBV5-8
TGTGCCAGCAGCTTGGGTAGCTCCTACGAGCAGTACTTC
CASSLGSSYEQYF
>NA|TRBJ2-7|16|TRBD2|TRBV6-1
TGTGCCAGCAGTGGGGGGACTAGCGGGGGAGGTTTCGAGCAGTACTTC
CASSGGTSGGGFEQYF
>NA|TRBJ2-2|17|TRBD1|TRBV2
TGTGCCAGCAGTGTACGGGGACAGGGGGCCCAAACCGGGGAGCTGTTTTTT
CASSVRGQGAQTGELFF
>NA|TRBJ2-3|19|NA|TRBV18
TGTGCCAGCTCACCACCGCAGGTGGGCCAGGCCGGCTTCGCAGATACGCAGTATTTT
CASSPPQVGQAGFADTQYF
>NA|TRBJ2-1|17|TRBD1|TRBV6-1
TGTGCCAGCAGTGCCGGTCGACAGGGGGTCTCCTACAATGAGCAGTTCTTC
CASSAGRQGVSYNEQFF
>NA|TRBJ1-3|18|NA|TRBV4-1
TGCGCCAGCAGCTCCCGGTTTGATGATCCAGGCTCTGGAAACACCATATATTTT
CASSSRFDDPGSGNTIYF
>NA|TRBJ2-7|15|TRBD2|TRBV6-1
TGTGCCAGCAGTGAAGCAGGGAGGGGCATCTACGAGCAGTACTTC
CASSEAGRGIYEQYF
>NA|TRBJ2-7|15|TRBD1|TRBV5-1
TGCGCCAGCAGCTTGGCCGGGGACAGGGCACACGAGCAGTACTTC
CASSLAGDRAHEQYF
>NA|TRBJ2-3|16|TRBD2|TRBV19
TGTGCCAGTAGTATCAGACTAGCGGGGGGGCTCGGTACGCAGTATTTT
CASSIRLAGGLGTQYF
>NA|TRBJ1-2|15|NA|TRBV5-4
TGTGCCAGCAGCTCAATCGATTACAGGGACTATGGCTACACCTTC
CASSSIDYRDYGYTF
>NA|TRBJ1-1|15|NA|TRBV7-2
TGTGCCAGCAGCCATCAGACACTCCGGATCACTGAAGCTTTCTTT
CASSHQTLRITEAFF
>NA|TRBJ1-2|15|TRBD1|TRBV9
TGTGCCAGCAGCGCCAACCGGGACAGGGGAATTGGCTACACCTTC
CASSANRDRGIGYTF
>NA|TRBJ2-1|17|NA|TRBV9
TGTGCCAGCAGCGTAGGAAGGGGTGGAGGGGGGGCCTATGAGCAGTTCTTC
CASSVGRGGGGAYEQFF
>NA|TRBJ2-7|12|NA|TRBV2
TGTGCCAGCAGCGATAATACTTACGAGCAGTACTTC
CASSDNTYEQYF
>NA|TRBJ1-1|14|NA|TRBV4-2
TGTGCCAGCAGCCAGCCCCAGAGGGCCACTGAAGCTTTCTTT
CASSQPQRATEAFF
>NA|TRBJ2-7|14|TRBD2|TRBV9
TGTGCCAGCAGCGCCTATAGCGGGGGTTACGAGCAGTACTTC
CASSAYSGGYEQYF